These T cell receptor beta chains were read from a single sample in a study of immune cell composition in non-small cell lung cancer. The assay was immunoSEQ multiplex PCR, and TCRdb's table has in-frame clones only and misses some. The sample has roughly 3,000 clones, around three quarters seen once. The sequencing sample was made of non-adjacent lung tissue. The receptor set was obtained from a human donor with non-small cell lung cancer. CDR3s include the opening cysteine and the closing phenylalanine or tryptophan. Fields, in order: clone size, V gene, D gene, J gene, CDR3 protein, CDR3 DNA. D genes are given only for firm matches. Size is stated for part of the rows, as once, few or many counts, or as a class when the clone is expanded.

>.|TRBV18|TRBD1|TRBJ1-4
CASSPGTGTEKLFF
TGTGCCAGCTCCCCCGGGACAGGGACTGAAAAACTGTTTTTT
>.|TRBV7-9|TRBD1|TRBJ1-6
CASSAPRQGSDSYNSPLHF
TGTGCCAGCAGCGCCCCTCGACAGGGAAGTGACTCCTATAATTCACCCCTCCACTTT
>.|TRBV10-1|.|TRBJ2-1
CASSDRSRGPYNEQFF
TGCGCCAGCAGTGATCGGTCCAGGGGCCCTTACAATGAGCAGTTCTTC
>.|TRBV4-2|TRBD2|TRBJ2-1
CASSQSGTSGSSRYNEQFF
TGTGCCAGCAGCCAATCCGGGACTAGCGGGAGTTCCCGATACAATGAGCAGTTCTTC
>.|TRBV6-5|TRBD1|TRBJ1-2
CASSYDLQTGGYTF
TGTGCCAGCAGTTACGACCTCCAGACAGGGGGCTACACCTTC
>.|TRBV11-2|TRBD2|TRBJ2-1
CASPREGTDEQFF
TGTGCCAGCCCCCGGGAGGGAACCGATGAGCAGTTCTTC
>.|TRBV7-2|TRBD2|TRBJ2-5
CASSPHGGESETQYF
TGTGCCAGCAGTCCCCATGGGGGGGAATCGGAGACCCAGTACTTC
>few|TRBV5-1|.|TRBJ1-5
CASSLDGGMGNQPQHF
TGCGCCAGCAGCTTGGATGGGGGGATGGGCAATCAGCCCCAGCATTTT
>.|TRBV10-2|.|TRBJ2-2
CASREGWGLDTGELFF
TGCGCCAGCAGAGAGGGCTGGGGACTCGACACCGGGGAGCTGTTTTTT
>.|TRBV4-3|.|TRBJ1-3
CASSPRISGNTIYF
TGCGCCAGCAGCCCCAGGATCTCTGGAAACACCATATATTTT
>.|TRBV30|TRBD2|TRBJ2-3
CAWSGLAGKRDTQYF
TGTGCCTGGAGTGGACTAGCGGGGAAGAGGGATACGCAGTATTTT
>.|TRBV6-1|TRBD1|TRBJ2-6
CASSGTGGSGANVLTF
TGTGCCAGCAGTGGGACAGGGGGCTCTGGGGCCAACGTCCTGACTTTC
>.|TRBV29-1|TRBD1|TRBJ2-1
CSAERRDRASYNEQFF
TGCAGCGCTGAACGACGGGACAGGGCCTCCTACAATGAGCAGTTCTTC
>.|TRBV9|.|TRBJ2-1
CASSVAIGDSYNEQFF
TGTGCCAGCAGCGTAGCTATAGGGGACTCCTACAATGAGCAGTTCTTC
>once|TRBV7-2|.|TRBJ2-7
CASSLYLSNEQYF
TGTGCCAGCAGCTTATATTTGAGTAATGAGCAGTACTTC
>.|TRBV2|.|TRBJ1-1
CASSATQGNTEAFF
TGTGCCAGCAGTGCTACTCAGGGGAACACTGAAGCTTTCTTT
>.|TRBV19|.|TRBJ1-1
CASRGRLAEAFF
TGTGCCAGCCGGGGGAGGTTGGCTGAAGCTTTCTTT
>.|TRBV6-4|.|TRBJ2-1
CASSGEGGRSEQFF
TGTGCCAGCAGTGGGGAGGGGGGGCGTTCTGAGCAGTTCTTC
>.|TRBV6-1|TRBD1|TRBJ1-3
CASWGQGFTGNTIYF
TGTGCCAGCTGGGGACAGGGGTTCACTGGAAACACCATATATTTT
>.|TRBV27|.|TRBJ1-3
CASRTGTSGNTIYF
TGTGCCAGCAGGACAGGTACCTCTGGAAACACCATATATTTT
>.|TRBV27|TRBD1|TRBJ2-6
CASSFGDRPFSGANVLTF
TGTGCCAGCAGTTTTGGGGACAGGCCTTTCTCTGGGGCCAACGTCCTGACTTTC
>.|TRBV2|TRBD1|TRBJ1-6
CASSNQGAISPLHF
TGTGCCAGCAGTAACCAGGGGGCCATTTCACCCCTCCACTTT
>.|TRBV7-6|.|TRBJ1-1
CASSLLSGAEAFF
TGTGCCAGCAGCTTATTATCGGGGGCTGAAGCTTTCTTT
>once|TRBV9|TRBD1|TRBJ2-6
CASSVGGQVSGANVLTF
TGTGCCAGCAGCGTTGGTGGACAGGTCTCTGGGGCCAACGTCCTGACTTTC
>.|TRBV25-1|.|TRBJ2-5
CASSSKKTQYF
TGTGCCAGCAGTTCTAAGAAGACCCAGTACTTC
>.|TRBV6-5|TRBD2|TRBJ2-3
CATRTSGSTDTQYF
TGTGCCACCCGGACTAGCGGGAGTACAGATACGCAGTATTTT
>.|TRBV7-3|.|TRBJ2-5
CASSLMGQSSETQYF
TGTGCCAGCAGCTTAATGGGGCAGAGTTCAGAGACCCAGTACTTC
>.|TRBV18|TRBD1|TRBJ1-5
CASSPSTGDQPQHF
TGTGCCAGCTCACCATCGACAGGGGATCAGCCCCAGCATTTT
>.|TRBV4-1|.|TRBJ1-5
CASSQDKNQPQHF
TGCGCCAGCAGCCAAGATAAAAATCAGCCCCAGCATTTT
>.|TRBV2|.|TRBJ1-2
CASSFDSYGYTF
TGTGCCAGCAGCTTTGACAGCTATGGCTACACCTTC
>.|TRBV7-2|.|TRBJ2-3
CASSLAGVGATDTQYF
TGTGCCAGCAGCTTAGCCGGTGTGGGAGCCACAGATACGCAGTATTTT
>.|TRBV6-5|TRBD1|TRBJ1-5
CASRKGQGNQPQHF
TGTGCCAGCAGGAAGGGACAGGGAAATCAGCCCCAGCATTTT
>large|TRBV4-2|TRBD2|TRBJ2-3
CASSQESGGGPDTQYF
TGTGCCAGCAGCCAAGAGTCCGGCGGGGGTCCAGATACGCAGTATTTT
>.|TRBV11-2|.|TRBJ2-3
CASSLNSPDTQYF
TGTGCCAGCAGCTTAAATTCTCCAGATACGCAGTATTTT
>.|TRBV7-9|.|TRBJ1-2
CASSQPPAGGYTF
TGTGCCAGCAGCCAGCCCCCTGCGGGTGGCTACACCTTC
>.|TRBV5-1|TRBD1|TRBJ2-2
CASSQRQGNTGELFF
TGCGCCAGCAGCCAAAGACAGGGGAACACCGGGGAGCTGTTTTTT
>.|TRBV5-8|.|TRBJ2-7
CASGDSYEQYF
TGTGCCAGCGGGGACTCGTACGAGCAGTACTTC
>.|TRBV7-9|.|TRBJ1-4
CEIGRTSLEKLFF
TGTGAAATAGGCCGGACAAGCCTAGAAAAACTGTTTTTT
>few|TRBV23-1|TRBD1|TRBJ1-2
CASSQSRKRDRGGPINYGYTF
TGCGCCAGCAGTCAATCCAGGAAGCGGGACAGGGGGGGACCCATTAACTATGGCTACACCTTC
>.|TRBV2|TRBD1|TRBJ1-2
CASKSSGGNGYTF
TGTGCCAGCAAGAGTTCAGGGGGGAATGGCTACACCTTC
>.|TRBV19|TRBD1|TRBJ2-4
CASGDRGLAKNIQYF
TGTGCCAGTGGGGACAGGGGGCTAGCCAAAAACATTCAGTACTTC
>.|TRBV18|TRBD1|TRBJ1-4
CASSPVGQGAFNEKLFF
TGTGCCAGCTCACCAGTCGGACAGGGGGCGTTTAATGAAAAACTGTTTTTT
>.|TRBV7-2|.|TRBJ1-5
CASSLEISQPQHF
TGTGCCAGCAGCTTAGAGATTAGTCAGCCCCAGCATTTT
>.|TRBV5-4|TRBD2|TRBJ2-7
CASSPGLAGPYEQYF
TGTGCCAGCAGCCCCGGGCTAGCGGGGCCCTACGAGCAGTACTTC
>.|TRBV4-1|.|TRBJ2-3
CASSQNGQASTDTQYF
TGCGCCAGCAGCCAAAATGGGCAGGCAAGCACAGATACGCAGTATTTT
>.|TRBV4-1|.|TRBJ1-4
CASSQGGSTADNEKLFF
TGCGCCAGCAGCCAGGGAGGGTCGACAGCCGATAATGAAAAACTGTTTTTT
>.|TRBV6-5|TRBD1|TRBJ1-3
CASSYSTGGLGTIYF
TGTGCCAGCAGTTACTCGACAGGGGGTCTGGGCACCATATATTTT
>.|TRBV28|TRBD2|TRBJ2-5
CASRRSGTQETQYF
TGTGCCAGCAGGAGAAGCGGGACCCAAGAGACCCAGTACTTC
>few|TRBV5-5|.|TRBJ1-5
CASSSAPRQPQHF
TGTGCCAGCAGCTCCGCCCCACGGCAGCCCCAGCATTTT
>.|TRBV11-2|TRBD1|TRBJ1-4
CASSHSTGVKEKLFF
TGTGCCAGCAGCCACTCGACAGGGGTTAAGGAAAAACTGTTTTTT
>.|TRBV11-2|TRBD2|TRBJ2-7
CASSPGTSGGSYEQYF
TGTGCCAGCAGCCCAGGGACTAGCGGGGGCTCCTACGAGCAGTACTTC